This T cell receptor beta chain was sequenced for a study of blood T cell repertoires in COVID-19. As for the study in general: PBMCs, B-cell-depleted T cells, or T cells provided the cDNA or gDNA that made up the material.

As originally analysed: For nucleated cells, counts were estimated from reference gene primer amplification. Repertoires were generated with immunoSEQ multiplex PCR, while TCRdb's copy carries only in-frame clones and drops some. V and J calls and clone size are those listed in that table; D and trimming were worked out from the DNA. The data show about 140,000 clones, about 89% seen once. V trimming: 1 base; J trimming: 2 bases; junction bases outside the gene matches: 6. The germline CDR1 and CDR2 sequences are LNHNV and YYDKDF (reference sequence). There are 17 residues in the CDR3. Participant ages covered about 18 to 89 years across 20 to 25 US areas. Cohort allocation depended upon clinical history that participants reported.

Source material: PBMCs or T cells enriched from blood (not recorded which). The chain joins TRBV15 to TRBJ2-3, with 10 bases lining up with TRBD2. This clonotype originated in a man aged 55 to 70 who had recovered from COVID-19. The DNA of the CDR3 is TGTGCCACCAGCAGAGGCCTAGCGGGAGCGACCACAGATACGCAGTATTTT. As protein: CATSRGLAGATTDTQYF.